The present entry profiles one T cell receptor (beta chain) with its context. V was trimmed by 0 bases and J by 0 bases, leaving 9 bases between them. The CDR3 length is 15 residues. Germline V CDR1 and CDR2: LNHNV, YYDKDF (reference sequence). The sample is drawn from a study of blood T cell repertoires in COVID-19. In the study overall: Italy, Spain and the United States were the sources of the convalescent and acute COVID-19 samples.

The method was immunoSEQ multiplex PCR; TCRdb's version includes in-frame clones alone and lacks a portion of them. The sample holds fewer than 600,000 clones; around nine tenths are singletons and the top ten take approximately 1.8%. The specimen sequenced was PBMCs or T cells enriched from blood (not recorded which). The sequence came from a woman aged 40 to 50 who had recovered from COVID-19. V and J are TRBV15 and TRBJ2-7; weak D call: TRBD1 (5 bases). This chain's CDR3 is CATSRDRQTSYEQYF. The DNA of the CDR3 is TGTGCCACCAGCAGAGATAGACAGACCTCCTACGAGCAGTACTTC.